These 23 T cell receptor beta chains were all obtained from the same sample, sequenced in a study of synovial regulatory T cells in juvenile arthritis. Sequencing used immunoSEQ multiplex PCR; TCRdb keeps in-frame clones, though not all of them. The sample totals approximately 7,100 clones. The sequenced sample was Treg cells from blood. Subset noted: remaining (HLA-DR-negative) circulating blood Treg cells. The source of these receptors is a donor younger than 30 with juvenile idiopathic arthritis.

By frequency, this clone registers medium-sized (0.01 to 0.1%). CDR3 in amino acids: CATKPGQGTYEQYF. The chain couples TRBV6-6 to TRBJ2-7; TCRdb gives TRBD1 as the D gene, but with no DNA this cannot be confirmed. The germline gives CDR1 MNHNY, CDR2 SVGAGI (reference sequence). There are 14 residues in the CDR3. There is no recorded DNA.

The chain joins TRBV7-3 to TRBJ2-1; TCRdb's D call of TRBD2 is untestable without DNA. Germline V gene lookup returns CDR1 SGHTA and CDR2 FQGTGA. The CDR3 has 15 residues. No DNA appears here. The chain's CDR3 is CASSLGGLAGSEQFF.

The gene calls are TRBV15 and TRBJ1-2. This CDR3 is built from 12 residues. No DNA accompanies this entry. CDR1 is LNHNV, CDR2 YYDKDF, per germline (reference sequence). The CDR3 here is CATSRDMRGYTF.

The chain combines TRBV27 with TRBJ1-2. The V gene's germline CDR1 is MNHEY and CDR2 SMNVEV (reference sequence). The CDR3 spans 13 residues. Only the protein is on record. The CDR3 region is CASKLTESYGYTF.

A word on this clone: The CDR3 does not close with the conserved phenylalanine or tryptophan, likely indicating a read error. This chain uses TRBV6-1 with TRBJ1-2; TCRdb gives TRBD1 as the D gene, but with no DNA this cannot be confirmed. This CDR3 region has 13 residues. The record lacks a DNA sequence. CDR1 MNHNS and CDR2 SASEGT come from the germline V gene. CDR3 in amino acids: CASSDRDRGRIKL.

By frequency, this clone registers medium-sized. The CDR3 spells CASSYGYDRGLGYTF. The chain has TRBV6-5 and TRBJ1-2; TCRdb calls TRBD1, which cannot be checked without DNA. The CDR3 length is 15 residues. No DNA accompanies this entry. In germline, CDR1 is MNHEY, CDR2 SVGAGI.

The chain employs TRBV7-3 and TRBJ2-1; with no DNA, the TCRdb D assignment of TRBD2 cannot be verified. Germline CDR1 is SGHTA and CDR2 is FQGTGA. The CDR3 totals 15 residues. The protein alone is recorded here. The CDR3 reads CASSSGLNSYNEQFF.

This rearrangement joins TRBV7-2 to TRBJ1-2. In germline, CDR1 is SGHTA, CDR2 FQGNSA. The CDR3 covers 15 residues. No DNA sequence is on record. The CDR3 loop is CASSLAGGSRYGYTF.

By frequency, this clone is medium-sized. The chain combines TRBV10-1 with TRBJ2-1. CDR3 length: 16 amino acids. No coding sequence is recorded. Germline CDR1 is WNHNN and CDR2 is SYGVQD (reference sequence). The CDR3 spells CASSESGAGRPFEQFF.

The CDR3: CATSREGGDPNYGYTF. The V gene is TRBV15, the J gene TRBJ1-2. CDR1 and CDR2 (germline): LNHNV, YYDKDF (reference sequence). The length of the CDR3 is 16 residues. No DNA is recorded.

The genes are TRBV30 and TRBJ2-7. CDR3 length: 14 amino acids. No DNA sequence was recorded. Germline CDR1 reads GTSNPN; CDR2 reads SVGIG (reference sequence). This CDR3 reads CAWKTPGARDRQYF.

The chain employs TRBV6-5 and TRBJ1-4. In germline, CDR1 is MNHEY, CDR2 SVGAGI. The CDR3 length is 15 residues. A DNA sequence was not provided. The CDR3 loop reads CASSRGTTRSEKLFF.

V and J are TRBV29-1 and TRBJ1-2. The CDR3 runs to 12 residues. This entry has no DNA. The germline CDR1 and CDR2 sequences are SQVTM and ANQGSEA. CDR3 protein: CSVRRPPGGYTF.

The gene calls are TRBV6-1 and TRBJ1-2; the TCRdb D gene call, TRBD1, has no DNA to confirm it. The CDR3 extends over 15 amino acids. No DNA was logged. Germline loops: CDR1 MNHNS, CDR2 SASEGT. CDR3 in amino acids: CASSESPGAAYGYTF.

The gene calls are TRBV7-9 and TRBJ2-3; the TRBD1 assignment by TCRdb is unverifiable without DNA. This CDR3 is built from 14 residues. No DNA sequence was recorded. Germline CDR1 and CDR2: SEHNR and FQNEAQ (reference sequence). This CDR3 is CASSVTGLTDTQYF.

The V gene is TRBV28, the J gene TRBJ2-1; TCRdb reports TRBD2, a call that lacks DNA to check it against. The CDR3 sequence is 12 residues long. The protein alone is recorded here. Per the germline V gene, CDR1 is MDHEN and CDR2 is SYDVKM. CDR3: CASSFEREGQFF.

V and J are TRBV6-1 and TRBJ1-1; TCRdb's assignment of TRBD1 cannot be checked, as there is no DNA. Germline lookup yields CDR1 MNHNS and CDR2 SASEGT. The CDR3 covers 15 residues. The entry carries no DNA sequence. The CDR3: CASSPQPGGNTEAFF.

The CDR3 loop reads CASSLPLGGETQYF. This rearrangement joins TRBV7-6 to TRBJ2-5. CDR3 size: 14 residues. There is no recorded DNA. Per germline, CDR1 SGHVS and CDR2 FNYEAQ.

In terms of frequency, this clone is medium-sized. This chain uses TRBV9 with TRBJ2-2; TCRdb outputs TRBD2, but without DNA this stays unchecked. The CDR3 has 16 amino acids. No DNA sequence was recorded. The germline gives CDR1 SGDLS, CDR2 YYNGEE. CDR3 protein: CASSVAPRANTGELFF. The full variable domain, with the rest looked up from reference TRBV9 and TRBJ2-2, is DSGVTQTPKHLITATGQRVTLRCSPRSGDLSVYWYQQSLDQGLQFLIQYYNGEERAKGNILERFSAQQFPDLHSELNLSSLELGDSALYFCASSVAPRANTGELFFGEGSRLTVL.

The chain recombines TRBV7-3 with TRBJ2-1; as DNA is missing, the TRBD2 call by TCRdb cannot be tested. The CDR3 spans 12 residues. No DNA is given. From germline, CDR1 is SGHTA and CDR2 FQGTGA. Here the CDR3 reads CASSQAGEVQFF. The full variable domain, its missing parts supplied by reference TRBV7-3 and TRBJ2-1, is GAGVSQTPSNKVTEKGKYVELRCDPISGHTALYWYRQSLGQGPEFLIYFQGTGAADDSGLPNDRFFAVRPEGSVSTLKIQRTERGDSAVYLCASSQAGEVQFFGPGTRLTVL.

By frequency, this clone registers medium-sized (0.01 to 0.1%). This rearrangement joins TRBV6-5 to TRBJ2-7; the TCRdb call, TRBD2, lacks DNA for checking. CDR1 is MNHEY, CDR2 SVGAGI, per germline. The length of the CDR3 is 12 residues. The nucleotide record is missing. CDR3 loop: CASSFLEGEQYF.

The chain employs TRBV5-1 and TRBJ1-2; without DNA, the TCRdb call of TRBD1 cannot be checked. Germline V gene lookup returns CDR1 SGHRS and CDR2 YFSETQ. The CDR3 is made up of 16 amino acids. The entry carries no DNA sequence. CDR3: CASSLDPRTGVDGYTF.

The CDR3: CATSRRSGELFF. This sequence joins TRBV15 and TRBJ2-2; TCRdb's D call, TRBD2, is unchecked because there is no DNA. This CDR3 is built from 12 residues. No DNA has been recorded. CDR1 and CDR2 from the germline V gene are LNHNV and YYDKDF (reference sequence).